The next 5 T cell receptor beta chains were all read from a single sample in a study of PD-L1 blockade in urothelial cancer (TCRdb year 2017). The library was built by means of the immunoSEQ multiplex PCR assay. TCRdb took over this immuneACCESS table, retaining in-frame rearrangements with V and J assigned. Such tables are incomplete; in checked studies, under half of the missing clones stem from an unresolved V gene, and the remainder is unexplained. The sample table lists some 15,000 clones, roughly 90% of them with a count of one. The top ten hold around 15% of the sample. This material consisted of PBMCs, taken around atezolizumab (anti-PD-L1) treatment. The receptor source for this set is a man between 65 and 85 years old with urothelial cancer.

The CDR3 is CASSSPASGAYEQYF. In DNA form, the CDR3 reads TGTGCCAGCAGTTCCCCAGCTAGCGGGGCTTACGAGCAGTACTTC. The V gene is TRBV6-5, the J gene TRBJ2-7; 9 bases align to TRBD2. Trimming cost V 4 bases and J 4 bases; bases outside gene matches: 8. Per the germline V gene, CDR1 is MNHEY and CDR2 is SVGAGI. This CDR3 is 15 amino acids long.

The CDR3 DNA reads as TGCGCCAGCAGCTTGGCGGGGGTTTCCTACGAGCAGTACTTC. Protein sequence: CASSLAGVSYEQYF. V usage is TRBV5-1 and J usage is TRBJ2-7; D may be TRBD2 (6 bases). Between the trimmed V and J ends, which lost 0 bases and 1 base, there was a span of 8 bases. Germline CDR1 is SGHRS and CDR2 is YFSETQ. This CDR3 has 14 amino acids.

The genes are TRBV2 and TRBJ2-5, with D hard to call. The CDR3 extends over 14 amino acids. Per the germline V gene, CDR1 is SNHLY and CDR2 is FYNNEI. Trimming took off 8 bases at V and 5 bases at J, with 18 bases between the two ends. In DNA, the CDR3 is TGTGCCAGCGGCGAATCTACAACCGGGGAGACCCAGTACTTC. Protein sequence: CASGESTTGETQYF.

V and J are TRBV7-9 and TRBJ2-7; perhaps TRBD2 as D (5 bases). The CDR3 loop spans 14 amino acids. V was clipped by 4 bases and J by 3 bases, with 13 bases between them. The germline V gene encodes CDR1 SEHNR and CDR2 FQNEAQ (reference sequence). The CDR3: CASSYSSAVYEQYF. CDR3 DNA sequence: TGTGCCAGCAGCTACAGTAGCGCGGTCTACGAGCAGTACTTC.

The CDR3 sequence: CAWGVTGVWTF. DNA of the CDR3: TGTGCCTGGGGGGTTACAGGGGTATGGACCTTC. The chain is built from TRBV30 and TRBJ1-2; 7 bases are shared with TRBD1. Germline V lookup: CDR1 GTSNPN, CDR2 SVGIG (reference sequence). The CDR3 consists of 11 residues. With V trimmed by 5 bases and J by 14 bases, 11 bases remained unmatched.